This T cell receptor beta chain was obtained from a study of metastatic and nonmetastatic thyroid tumors. No patient had received any treatment before thyroid surgery. Trimming stripped 3 bases from V and 0 bases from J, with 22 bases between. CDR3 length: 19 residues. In the authors' methods: The distant-metastasis classifier for papillary thyroid cancer was built from CDR3 differences across clinicopathological groups. TCRdb re-analyzed the PCR reads using MiXCR. None of the V and J calls come from the authors' own analysis; TCRdb made them. The data show 15,000 to 20,000 clones, with approximately 31% seen just once and 10% held by the top ten.

The sequenced sample consisted of blood. V gene TRBV12-3 or TRBV12-4 combines with J gene TRBJ2-3; a weak D match, TRBD2 (6 bases). The sequence came from a female donor with papillary thyroid cancer or a benign thyroid nodule (not recorded which). Some clones in this sample may be carry-over from other donors' samples. The CDR3, as DNA: TGTGCCAGCAGTTTCATTGACCTGGAGGGGCGAATTAGCACAGATACGCAGTATTTT. Translation: CASSFIDLEGRISTDTQYF.